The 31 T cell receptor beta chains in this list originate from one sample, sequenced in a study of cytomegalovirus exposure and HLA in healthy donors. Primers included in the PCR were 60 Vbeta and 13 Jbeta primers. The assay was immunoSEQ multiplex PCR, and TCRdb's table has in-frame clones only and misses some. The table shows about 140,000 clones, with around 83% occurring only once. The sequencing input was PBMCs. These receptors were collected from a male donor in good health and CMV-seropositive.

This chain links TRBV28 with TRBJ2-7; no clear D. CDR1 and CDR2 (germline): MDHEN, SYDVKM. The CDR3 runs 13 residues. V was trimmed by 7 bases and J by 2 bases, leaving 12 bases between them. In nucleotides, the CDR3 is TGTGCCAGCAATCCTAGTCCAACCTACGAGCAGTACTTC. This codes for CASNPSPTYEQYF.

The CDR3 reads CASSATGVWLVTNEKLFF. The CDR3, as DNA: TGTGCCAGCAGTGCAACAGGGGTGTGGTTAGTAACTAATGAAAAACTGTTTTTT. The chain links TRBV2 to TRBJ1-4, with TRBD1 matching 7 bases. Germline V gene sequence: CDR1 SNHLY, CDR2 FYNNEI. Trimming removed 4 bases from V and 1 base from J; junction bases left unmatched: 12. CDR3 length equals 18 residues.

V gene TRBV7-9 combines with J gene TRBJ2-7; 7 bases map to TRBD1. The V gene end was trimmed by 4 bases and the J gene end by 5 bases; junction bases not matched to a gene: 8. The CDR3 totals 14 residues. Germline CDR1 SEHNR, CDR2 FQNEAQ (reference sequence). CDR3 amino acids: CASSSTGISDEQYF. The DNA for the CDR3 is TGTGCCAGCAGCTCGACAGGGATTAGTGACGAGCAGTACTTC.

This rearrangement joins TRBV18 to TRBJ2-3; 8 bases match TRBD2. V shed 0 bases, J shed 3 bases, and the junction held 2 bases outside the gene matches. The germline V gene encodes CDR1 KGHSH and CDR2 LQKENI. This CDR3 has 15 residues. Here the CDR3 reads CASSPPGLVTDTQYF. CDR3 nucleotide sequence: TGTGCCAGCTCACCACCGGGACTAGTAACAGATACGCAGTATTTT.

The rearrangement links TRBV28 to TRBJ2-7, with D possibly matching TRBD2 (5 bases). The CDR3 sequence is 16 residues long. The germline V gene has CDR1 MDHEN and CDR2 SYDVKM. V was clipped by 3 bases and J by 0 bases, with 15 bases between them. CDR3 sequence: CASSLMGGRSSYEQYF. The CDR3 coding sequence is TGTGCCAGCAGTTTGATGGGCGGGCGAAGCTCCTACGAGCAGTACTTC. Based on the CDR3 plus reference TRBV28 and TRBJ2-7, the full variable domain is DVKVTQSSRYLVKRTGEKVFLECVQDMDHENMFWYRQDPGLGLRLIYFSYDVKMKEKGDIPEGYSVSREKKERFSLILESASTNQTSMYLCASSLMGGRSSYEQYFGPGTRLTVT.

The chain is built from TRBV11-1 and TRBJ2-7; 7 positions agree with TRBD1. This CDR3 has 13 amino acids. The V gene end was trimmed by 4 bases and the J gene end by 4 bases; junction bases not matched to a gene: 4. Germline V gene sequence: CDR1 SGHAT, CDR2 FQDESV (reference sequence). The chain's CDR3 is CASSWGQNYEQYF. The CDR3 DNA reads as TGTGCCAGCAGCTGGGGACAGAATTACGAGCAGTACTTC.

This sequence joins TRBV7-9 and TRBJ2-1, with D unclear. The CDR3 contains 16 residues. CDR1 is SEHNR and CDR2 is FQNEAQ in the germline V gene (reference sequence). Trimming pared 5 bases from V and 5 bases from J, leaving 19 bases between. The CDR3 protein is CASSGSNSRYNNEQFF. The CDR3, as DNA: TGTGCCAGCAGCGGCAGTAACAGCCGATATAACAATGAGCAGTTCTTC.

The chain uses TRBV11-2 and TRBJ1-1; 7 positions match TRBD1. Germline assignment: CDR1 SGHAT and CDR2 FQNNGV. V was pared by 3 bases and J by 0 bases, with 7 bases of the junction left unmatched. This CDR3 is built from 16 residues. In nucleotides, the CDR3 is TGTGCCAGCAGCTTCACGGCGACAGGGTTGAACACTGAAGCTTTCTTT. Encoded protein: CASSFTATGLNTEAFF.

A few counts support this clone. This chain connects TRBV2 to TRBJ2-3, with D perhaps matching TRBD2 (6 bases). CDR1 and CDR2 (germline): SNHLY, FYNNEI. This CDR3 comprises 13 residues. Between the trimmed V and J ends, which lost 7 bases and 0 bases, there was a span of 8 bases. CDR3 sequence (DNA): TGTGCCAGCAAGGGGACTAGCACAGATACGCAGTATTTT. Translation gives CASKGTSTDTQYF.

CDR3 in amino acids: CASSLGEINQETQYF. CDR3 coding DNA: TGTGCCAGCAGCTTAGGAGAGATCAACCAAGAGACCCAGTACTTC. This rearrangement joins TRBV7-6 to TRBJ2-5, with D unclear. Trimming took off 1 base at V and 0 bases at J, with 9 bases between the two ends. Per germline, CDR1 SGHVS and CDR2 FNYEAQ. The CDR3 has 15 residues.

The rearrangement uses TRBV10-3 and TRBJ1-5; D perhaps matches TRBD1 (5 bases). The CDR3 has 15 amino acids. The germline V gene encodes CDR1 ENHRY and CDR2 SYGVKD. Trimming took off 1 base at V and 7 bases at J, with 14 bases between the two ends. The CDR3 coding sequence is TGTGCCATCAGTGAGTTTGCGGAAGACAGACAGCCCCAGCATTTT. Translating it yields CAISEFAEDRQPQHF.

The CDR3 sequence is CASSVATGRANTEAFF. In DNA, the CDR3 is TGTGCCAGCAGCGTAGCTACGGGCAGGGCGAACACTGAAGCTTTCTTT. V gene TRBV9 combines with J gene TRBJ1-1, with D perhaps TRBD1 (5 bases). The length of the CDR3 is 16 residues. The germline V gene has CDR1 SGDLS and CDR2 YYNGEE. Trimming cost V 0 bases and J 1 base, with 13 bases left between them.

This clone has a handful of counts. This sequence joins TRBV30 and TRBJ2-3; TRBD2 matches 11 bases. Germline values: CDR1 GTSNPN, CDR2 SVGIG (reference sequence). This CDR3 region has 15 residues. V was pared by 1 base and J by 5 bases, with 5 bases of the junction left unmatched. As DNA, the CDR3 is TGTGCCTGGAGTGCCCGAGGACTAGCGGGAGATACGCAGTATTTT. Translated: CAWSARGLAGDTQYF.

CDR3 DNA sequence: TGTGCCAGCAGCTTACGGACAGGGGGCAACACCGGGGAGCTGTTTTTT. This encodes CASSLRTGGNTGELFF. This chain uses TRBV7-2 with TRBJ2-2, with 11 bases that match TRBD1. Per the germline V gene, CDR1 is SGHTA and CDR2 is FQGNSA. CDR3 length: 16 residues. J gave up 2 bases and V 2 bases, and 1 base lay outside the gene matches.

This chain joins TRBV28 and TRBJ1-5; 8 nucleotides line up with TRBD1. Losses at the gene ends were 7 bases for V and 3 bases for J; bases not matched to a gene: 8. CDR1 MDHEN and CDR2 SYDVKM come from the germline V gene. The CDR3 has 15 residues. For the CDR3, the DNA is TGTGCCAGCAACCCGGACAGGGCCCTCAATCAGCCCCAGCATTTT. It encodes CASNPDRALNQPQHF. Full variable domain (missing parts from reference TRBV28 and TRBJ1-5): DVKVTQSSRYLVKRTGEKVFLECVQDMDHENMFWYRQDPGLGLRLIYFSYDVKMKEKGDIPEGYSVSREKKERFSLILESASTNQTSMYLCASNPDRALNQPQHFGDGTRLSIL.

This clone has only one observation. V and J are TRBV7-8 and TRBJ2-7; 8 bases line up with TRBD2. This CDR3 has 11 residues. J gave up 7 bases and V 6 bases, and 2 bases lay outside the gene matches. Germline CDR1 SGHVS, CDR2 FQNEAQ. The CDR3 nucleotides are TGTGCCAGCAGGGGCGGGGGGGAGCAGTACTTC. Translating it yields CASRGGGEQYF.

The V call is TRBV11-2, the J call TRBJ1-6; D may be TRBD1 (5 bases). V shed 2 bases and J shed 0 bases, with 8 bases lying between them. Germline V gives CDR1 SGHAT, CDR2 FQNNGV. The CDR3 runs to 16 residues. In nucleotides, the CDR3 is TGTGCCAGCAGCTTAACCGACAGCTCCTATAATTCACCCCTCCACTTT. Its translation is CASSLTDSSYNSPLHF.

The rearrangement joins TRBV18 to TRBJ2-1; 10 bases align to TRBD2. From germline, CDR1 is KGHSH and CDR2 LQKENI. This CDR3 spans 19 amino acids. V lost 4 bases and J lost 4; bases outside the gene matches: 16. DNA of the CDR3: TGTGCCAGCTCACGACGACTAGCGGGCCGGTCTCCCTTTTACAATGAGCAGTTCTTC. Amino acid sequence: CASSRRLAGRSPFYNEQFF.

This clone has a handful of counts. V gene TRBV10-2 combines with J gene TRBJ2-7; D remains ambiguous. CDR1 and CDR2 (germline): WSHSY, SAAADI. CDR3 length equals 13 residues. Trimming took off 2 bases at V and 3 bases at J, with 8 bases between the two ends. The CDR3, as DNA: TGCGCCAGCAGTGAGAATCCCTTCTACGAGCAGTACTTC. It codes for CASSENPFYEQYF.

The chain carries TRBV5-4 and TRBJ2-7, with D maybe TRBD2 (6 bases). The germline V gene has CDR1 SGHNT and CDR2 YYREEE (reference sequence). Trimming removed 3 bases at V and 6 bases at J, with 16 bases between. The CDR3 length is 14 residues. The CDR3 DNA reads TGTGCCAGCAGCTCCGGGACTTCGACATTCGAGCAGTACTTC. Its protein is CASSSGTSTFEQYF.

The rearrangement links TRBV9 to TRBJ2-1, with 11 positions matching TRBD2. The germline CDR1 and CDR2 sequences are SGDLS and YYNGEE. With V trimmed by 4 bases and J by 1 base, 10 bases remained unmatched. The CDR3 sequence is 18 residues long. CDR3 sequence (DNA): TGTGCCAGCAGCACCTCTAGCGGGGGGCCAGGGTCCTACAATGAGCAGTTCTTC. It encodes CASSTSSGGPGSYNEQFF.

The CDR3 DNA reads as TGTGCCAGGACAGACCGGGACTCCGAGAATCAGCCCCAGCATTTT. Translation gives CARTDRDSENQPQHF. The chain recombines TRBV27 with TRBJ1-5; possibly TRBD1 for D (5 bases). The CDR3 is 15 residues long. Trimming took off 9 bases at V and 4 bases at J, with 19 bases between the two ends. Germline V gives CDR1 MNHEY, CDR2 SMNVEV (reference sequence).

CDR3 in amino acids: CASSPEVLPYEQYF. The CDR3 bases are TGTGCCAGCTCACCTGAGGTCCTCCCCTACGAGCAGTACTTC. The genes are TRBV18 and TRBJ2-7; D is unclear. Germline CDR1 and CDR2: KGHSH and LQKENI. There are 14 residues in the CDR3. Deletions cut 3 bases from V and 2 bases from J, with 11 bases between.

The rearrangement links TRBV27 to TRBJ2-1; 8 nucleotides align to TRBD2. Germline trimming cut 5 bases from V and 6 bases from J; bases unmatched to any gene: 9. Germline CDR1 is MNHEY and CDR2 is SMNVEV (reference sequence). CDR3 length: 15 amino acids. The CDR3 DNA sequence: TGTGCCAGCAGTGCGGCGGGACTAGAAGCCAATGAGCAGTTCTTC. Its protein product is CASSAAGLEANEQFF.

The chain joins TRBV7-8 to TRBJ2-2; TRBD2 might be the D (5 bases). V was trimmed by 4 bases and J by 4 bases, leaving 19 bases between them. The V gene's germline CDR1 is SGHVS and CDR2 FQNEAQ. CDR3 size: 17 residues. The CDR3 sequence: CASSSSRRGLGTGELFF. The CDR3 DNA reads TGTGCCAGCAGCTCCAGCCGTCGGGGTTTGGGCACCGGGGAGCTGTTTTTT.

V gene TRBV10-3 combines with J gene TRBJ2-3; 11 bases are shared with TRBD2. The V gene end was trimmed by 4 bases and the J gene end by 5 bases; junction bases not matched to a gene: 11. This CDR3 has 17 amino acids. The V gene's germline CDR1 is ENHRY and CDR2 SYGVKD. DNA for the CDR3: TGTGCCATCAGTGCCGTCGGGACTAGCGGAGGAAAAGATACGCAGTATTTT. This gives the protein CAISAVGTSGGKDTQYF.

CDR3 in DNA: TGTGCCAGCAGTTACTCATCAGGGGCCATAGAGACCCAGTACTTC. Translating it yields CASSYSSGAIETQYF. The V gene is TRBV6-5, the J gene TRBJ2-5; D perhaps matches TRBD1 (6 bases). Germline CDR1 and CDR2: MNHEY and SVGAGI. V was shortened by 0 bases and J by 4 bases, with 12 bases between the two germline ends. CDR3 size: 15 residues.

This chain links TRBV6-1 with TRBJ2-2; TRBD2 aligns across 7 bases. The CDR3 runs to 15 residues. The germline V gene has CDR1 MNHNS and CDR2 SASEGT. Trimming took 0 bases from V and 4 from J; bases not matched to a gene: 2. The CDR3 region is CASSEATGGTGELFF. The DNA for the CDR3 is TGTGCCAGCAGTGAAGCAACGGGGGGCACCGGGGAGCTGTTTTTT.

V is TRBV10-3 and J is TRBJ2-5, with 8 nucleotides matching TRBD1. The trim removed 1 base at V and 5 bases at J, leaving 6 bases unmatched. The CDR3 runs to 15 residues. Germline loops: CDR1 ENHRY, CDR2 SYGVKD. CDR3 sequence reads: CAISELTGVGETQYF. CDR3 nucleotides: TGTGCCATCAGTGAGTTGACAGGGGTAGGGGAGACCCAGTACTTC.

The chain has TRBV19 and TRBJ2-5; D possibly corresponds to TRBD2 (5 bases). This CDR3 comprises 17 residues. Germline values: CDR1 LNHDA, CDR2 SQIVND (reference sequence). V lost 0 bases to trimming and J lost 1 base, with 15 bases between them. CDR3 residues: CASSIDLRTGIQETQYF. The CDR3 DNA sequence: TGTGCCAGTAGTATAGATCTCCGGACTGGCATCCAAGAGACCCAGTACTTC.

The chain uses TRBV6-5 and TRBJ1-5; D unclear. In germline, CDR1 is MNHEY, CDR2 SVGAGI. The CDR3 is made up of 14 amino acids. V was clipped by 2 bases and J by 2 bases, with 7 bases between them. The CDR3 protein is CASSYGSGNQPQHF. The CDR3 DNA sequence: TGTGCCAGCAGTTACGGCAGTGGCAATCAGCCCCAGCATTTT.